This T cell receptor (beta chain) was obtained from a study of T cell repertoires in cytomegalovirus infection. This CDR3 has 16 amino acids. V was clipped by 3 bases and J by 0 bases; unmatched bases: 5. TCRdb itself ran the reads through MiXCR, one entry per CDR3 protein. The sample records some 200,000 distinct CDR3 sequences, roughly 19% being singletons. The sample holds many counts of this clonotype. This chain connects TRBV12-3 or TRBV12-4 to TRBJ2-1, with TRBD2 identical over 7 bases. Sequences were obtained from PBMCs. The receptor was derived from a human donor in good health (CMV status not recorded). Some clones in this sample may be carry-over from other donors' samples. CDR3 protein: CASSFATSLSYNEQFF. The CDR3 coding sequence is TGTGCCAGCAGTTTTGCGACTAGCCTCTCCTACAATGAGCAGTTCTTC.